This T cell receptor beta chain appears in the sequencing data of a study of blood T cell repertoires in COVID-19. Method: immunoSEQ multiplex PCR; TCRdb's copy keeps in-frame clones and lacks some. The data show 75,000 to 100,000 clones, roughly 71% seen once. Germline V gives CDR1 KGHSH, CDR2 LQKENI. Trimming took 0 bases from V and 3 from J, leaving 11 bases between them. This CDR3 spans 15 amino acids. This TCR derives from a woman older than 75 with acute or convalescent COVID-19. Sequencing was done on a sample of peripheral blood. V is TRBV18 and J is TRBJ1-2; the D is unclear. CDR3 nucleotide sequence: TGTGCCAGCTCACCACCAAGTGTGTCGGACTATGGCTACACCTTC. Translation gives CASSPPSVSDYGYTF.